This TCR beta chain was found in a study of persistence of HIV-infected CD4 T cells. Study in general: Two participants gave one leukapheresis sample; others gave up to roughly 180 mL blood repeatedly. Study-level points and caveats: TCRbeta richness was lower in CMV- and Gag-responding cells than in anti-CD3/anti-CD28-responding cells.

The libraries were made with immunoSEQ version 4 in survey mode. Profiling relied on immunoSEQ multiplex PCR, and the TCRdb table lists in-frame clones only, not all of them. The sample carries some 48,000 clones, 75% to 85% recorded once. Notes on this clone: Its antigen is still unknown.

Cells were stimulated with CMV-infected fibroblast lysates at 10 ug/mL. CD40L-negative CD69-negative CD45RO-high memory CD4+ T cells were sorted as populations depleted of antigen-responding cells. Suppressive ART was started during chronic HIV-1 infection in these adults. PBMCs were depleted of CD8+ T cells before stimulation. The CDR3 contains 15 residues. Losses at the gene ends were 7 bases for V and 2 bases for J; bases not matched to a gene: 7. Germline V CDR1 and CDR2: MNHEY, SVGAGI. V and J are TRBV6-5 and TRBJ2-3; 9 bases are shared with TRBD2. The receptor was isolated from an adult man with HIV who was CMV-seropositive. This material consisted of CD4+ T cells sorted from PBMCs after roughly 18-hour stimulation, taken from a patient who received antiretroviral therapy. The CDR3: CASKAGGLATDTQYF. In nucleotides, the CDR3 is TGTGCCAGCAAAGCGGGGGGCCTCGCCACAGATACGCAGTATTTT.